The 4 T cell receptor beta chains below come from one sample, sequenced in a study of regulatory T cells in long-lasting Graves disease. Time point of the sample: newly diagnosed GD, antithyroid drugs for less than 3 months. Researchers made the TCR library from RNA that was extracted from PBMCs. To make TCR beta libraries, researchers used iRepertoire HTBI primers and Arm-PCR of CDR3 regions. TCRdb passed the multiplex PCR reads through MiXCR, listing each CDR3 protein once. The table includes around 250,000 distinct CDR3 sequences, 20% to 25% detected once. The starting material was peripheral blood mononuclear cells (PBMCs), obtained at new diagnosis, from a patient treated with antithyroid drugs. The receptors come from a female donor with Graves disease.

Regarding this clonotype: A read error may explain this, as a much larger clone is one base away. The V call is TRBV4-3, the J call TRBJ2-5, with 16 bases fitting TRBD2. The J call may be incorrect, as the DNA end agrees better with TRBJ2-1. The CDR3 extends over 17 amino acids. Germline V lookup: CDR1 LGHNA, CDR2 YSLEER. The DNA for the CDR3 is TGCGCCAGCAGCCTGGGACTAGCGGGAGGGCCCTACAATGAGCAGTTCTTC. As protein: CASSLGLAGGPYNEQFF.

Many counts were recorded for this clonotype. This CDR3 reads CASTFTSGSAYEQYF. In nucleotides, the CDR3 is TGCGCCAGCACCTTCACTAGCGGGAGCGCCTACGAGCAGTACTTC. This sequence joins TRBV5-1 and TRBJ2-7, with 11 bases aligning to TRBD2. Losses at the gene ends were 6 bases for V and 2 bases for J; bases not matched to a gene: 7. The CDR3 is 15 amino acids. The V gene's germline CDR1 is SGHRS and CDR2 YFSETQ.

The sample holds many counts of this clonotype. CDR3 DNA: TGCAGTGCTCCCACAGAGATTAATGAAAAACTGTTTTTT. As protein: CSAPTEINEKLFF. V usage is TRBV20-1 and J usage is TRBJ1-4; D gene ambiguous. Trimming cost V 5 bases and J 4 bases, with 11 bases left between them. CDR1 and CDR2 from the germline V gene are DFQATT and SNEGSKA (reference sequence). CDR3 length: 13 amino acids.

This clonotype was seen many times. This rearrangement joins TRBV20-1 to TRBJ2-5; 8 nucleotides match TRBD2. This CDR3 has 12 amino acids. V lost 3 bases, J lost 4 bases, and 1 base stayed unmatched. The germline V gene has CDR1 DFQATT and CDR2 SNEGSKA (reference sequence). CDR3 nucleotides: TGCAGTGCTAGCCGGGAGGGAGAGACCCAGTACTTC. Protein sequence: CSASREGETQYF.